This note documents a single T cell receptor beta chain sequence. The antigen it binds to is not known. Base qualities are not provided; no much larger clone lies one nucleotide away. The entry originates in a study of STAT5B mutations in CD4+ large granular lymphocyte leukemia (dated by TCRdb to between 2021 and 2023). Notes on the research overall: When cryopreserved patient cells were available, CD8+ cells were depleted as a first step, and selection with anti-CD4 microbeads followed. TCRbeta repertoires of CD4+ T-cell large granular lymphocyte leukemia patients were compared with those of healthy blood donors. The purity of purified fractions was confirmed by flow cytometry on FACSCanto II or FACSVerse to exceed 95% among lymphocytes. On the study overall, not on this receptor specifically: Compared with healthy CD4+ repertoires, CD4-sorted patient repertoires appeared more clonal, and this difference remained even after the putative leukemic clones were removed. Heterogeneous cell sources were used for patients, and only five to seven CD4-sorted patient samples were included in the clonality comparison with healthy controls. The main leukemic clonotypes were found to be private to each patient, although more than 20% of the main leukemic clonotypes were detected at low frequency in the non-leukemic repertoires of other patients. Data were not HLA-matched; higher clonality in CD4+ versus CD8+ T-LGLL could reflect the relatively small sample size. Enrichment of TRBV06-family usage was observed among the top patient clones (8/27) relative to healthy controls (2/35).

Hematology units in Padova (Italy), Helsinki (Finland) and Shinshu (Japan) recruited the CD4+ T-LGLL patients. Depending on what sample material was available, patient samples were either unselected PBMC or bead-purified CD4+, CD4+CD8+, CD57+ or CD56+ fractions. Somatic STAT5B mutation profiles obtained by deep amplicon sequencing of the same DNA used for patient TCRbeta data were integrated with the patient TCRbeta data. All TCR-sequenced material derived from peripheral blood: patient blood samples and healthy donor buffy coats. Ficoll-Hypaque gradient centrifugation was used to isolate peripheral blood mononuclear cells. Genomic DNA was extracted using the Gentra Puregene Cell and Tissue kit, and a Qubit 2.0 fluorometer was used to quantify it. The immunoSEQ assay at survey resolution was applied to genomic DNA for sequencing of TCRbeta rearrangements. The original methods were these. Clonotypes representing more than 5% of the repertoire were considered putative leukemic clones, and around 60 such clones were identified across roughly 27 patients. In the TCR sequencing data, the lowest productive clonotype frequency that could be detected was 2.59 x 10-5. Only productive TCRbeta rearrangements, meaning sequences that were complete and in-frame, were kept for the analyses. The clonality of each sample was calculated as Simpson clonality in the immunoSEQ Analyzer version 3.0. Clones were categorized by frequency as very rare, small, medium, large (1-20%) or hyperexpanded (>20%). Generation probabilities were estimated with OLGA 1.2.3, V-gene circos plots were made with VDJtools, specificities were searched in VDJdb, and CDR3 motifs were identified with GLIPH. Imported from immuneACCESS, the table was reduced by TCRdb to in-frame sequences with V and J called. These copies leave out some clones; in studies compared against another copy, an unresolved V gene accounts for under half, and the cause of the remainder is not known. That table gives V, J and clone size, and the DNA gave D and trimming. The sample profile shows 1,000 or so clones; roughly 68% of them were found once. 80% of the sample is in the top ten clones.

Reading the germline V gene gives CDR1 SGHAT and CDR2 FQNNGV. V is cut by 0 bases and J by 4 bases, and the space between the germline ends is 9 bases. Inclusive of the bounding cysteine and phenylalanine, the CDR3 is 14 residues long. The DNA shown is the 42-base CDR3, in frame from base 1. The TCR comes from a man aged 60-69 years with CD4+ T-cell large granular lymphocyte leukemia. This receptor chain uses TRBV11-2 and TRBJ1-2, and the D gene may be TRBD1, 5 bases matching. The sample comprised PBMCs. The DNA is as follows: TGTGCCAGCAGCTTAGATAAGGGACTCTATGGCTACACCTTC. This gives the protein CASSLDKGLYGYTF.